This passage covers 13 T cell receptor beta chains from one sample sequenced in a study of OX40 agonist ivuxolimab in advanced cancers. This table comes from immunoSEQ multiplex PCR, and its TCRdb copy is limited to in-frame clones, with some not included. The sample consists of about 76,000 clones, about 85% of them appearing once. The sample here was CD4+ or CD8+ T cells sorted from blood, taken in a trial of the OX40 agonist ivuxolimab. These receptors were taken from an adult with an advanced solid tumor such as melanoma, head and neck, liver or kidney cancer.

This chain links TRBV7-9 with TRBJ2-2; D ambiguous. V lost 4 bases and J 13 bases, leaving 10 bases between the germline ends. This CDR3 region has 11 residues. Germline assignment: CDR1 SEHNR and CDR2 FQNEAQ (reference sequence). The CDR3 DNA follows: TGTGCCAGCAGCTCTAGGTGGTGGCTGTTTTTT. Its translation: CASSSRWWLFF.

The rearrangement joins TRBV27 to TRBJ2-7; D uncertain. V lost 4 bases and J lost 6, with 7 bases in between. The CDR3 contains 11 residues. In germline, CDR1 is MNHEY, CDR2 SMNVEV (reference sequence). The CDR3 DNA is TGTGCCAGCAGTTCCCCTAGCGAGCAGTACTTC. Protein product: CASSSPSEQYF.

V is TRBV19 and J is TRBJ2-3; 14 nucleotides line up with TRBD2. After removal of 5 bases from V and 4 bases from J, the junction contained 5 bases not matched to a gene. Germline V lookup: CDR1 LNHDA, CDR2 SQIVND (reference sequence). CDR3 size: 16 residues. CDR3 in DNA: TGTGCCAGTAGTGTGACTAGCGGGAGGGCGGCAGATACGCAGTATTTT. Protein sequence: CASSVTSGRAADTQYF.

V usage is TRBV5-1 and J usage is TRBJ2-3; 12 positions match TRBD2. Germline trimming cut 0 bases from V and 4 bases from J; bases unmatched to any gene: 6. Germline V lookup: CDR1 SGHRS, CDR2 YFSETQ. The CDR3 spans 17 residues. The DNA of the CDR3 is TGCGCCAGCAGCTTGGCGTCTAGCGGGGGGGCCGCAGATACGCAGTATTTT. This translates into CASSLASSGGAADTQYF.

In nucleotides, the CDR3 is TGCGCCAGCAGCCAAGATTCCCTCTTGGCTAGCGGAGGGTCCAATGAGCAGTTCTTC. It specifies CASSQDSLLASGGSNEQFF. This rearrangement joins TRBV4-1 to TRBJ2-1; 7 bases match TRBD2. This CDR3 spans 19 amino acids. The germline CDR1 and CDR2 sequences are MGHRA and YSYEKL. J lost 6 bases, V lost 0 bases, and 17 bases had no gene match.

The chain combines TRBV27 with TRBJ2-2, with D tentatively TRBD2 (7 bases). The CDR3 has 15 residues. V lost 2 bases and J lost 5, with 12 bases in between. Germline assignment: CDR1 MNHEY and CDR2 SMNVEV (reference sequence). Written as DNA, the CDR3 is TGTGCCAGCAGTTTAAGAGGGGGGGTGACCGGGGAGCTGTTTTTT. Encoded protein: CASSLRGGVTGELFF.

The V call is TRBV7-4, the J call TRBJ2-1; no clear D gene. This CDR3 has 11 amino acids. V dropped 2 bases and J dropped 6 bases, with 2 bases sitting between them. From germline, CDR1 is SGHVT and CDR2 SQSDAQ. CDR3 residues: CASSLPNEQFF. The CDR3, as DNA: TGTGCCAGCAGCTTACCCAATGAGCAGTTCTTC.

The chain has TRBV7-3 and TRBJ1-4, with a possible D match to TRBD1 (5 bases). The length of the CDR3 is 16 residues. V was trimmed by 5 bases and J by 5 bases, leaving 18 bases between them. From germline, CDR1 is SGHTA and CDR2 FQGTGA. In DNA form, the CDR3 reads TGTGCCAGCAGCCGAAGTAAGGGACCGATCAATGAAAAACTGTTTTTT. This gives the protein CASSRSKGPINEKLFF.

CDR3 nucleotides: TGTGCCAGTAGTACCTACCCAGGGTACTACACCTTC. Its protein is CASSTYPGYYTF. This rearrangement joins TRBV19 to TRBJ1-2; a weak D match, TRBD1 (5 bases). The germline CDR1 and CDR2 sequences are LNHDA and SQIVND (reference sequence). The CDR3 extends over 12 amino acids. The V end was cut by 4 bases, the J end by 10 bases, with 13 bases between.

The rearrangement links TRBV18 to TRBJ2-2; D may be TRBD2 (5 bases). Germline CDR1 reads KGHSH; CDR2 reads LQKENI. The CDR3 has 17 residues. V lost 2 bases, J lost 2 bases, and 15 bases lay in between. In nucleotides, the CDR3 is TGTGCCAGCTCACCAGACATACGGGGTGGAAACACCGGGGAGCTGTTTTTT. It specifies CASSPDIRGGNTGELFF.

This clone was counted a single time. The gene calls are TRBV28 and TRBJ2-4; D is unresolved. This CDR3 has 13 amino acids. The V end lost 3 bases, the J end lost 6 bases, and 9 bases lay between the germline ends. Germline V gives CDR1 MDHEN, CDR2 SYDVKM. In DNA, the CDR3 is TGTGCCAGCAGTTTCGGGTCAGGAAACATTCAGTACTTC. It translates to CASSFGSGNIQYF.

This sequence joins TRBV5-1 and TRBJ2-7; TRBD1 might be the D (6 bases). This CDR3 has 14 amino acids. Germline CDR1 is SGHRS and CDR2 is YFSETQ. The V gene lost 2 bases and the J gene lost 3 bases, with 12 bases spanning the gap. The CDR3 spells CASSFSPGDYEQYF. CDR3 DNA sequence: TGCGCCAGCAGCTTTTCCCCAGGGGACTACGAGCAGTACTTC.

The chain uses TRBV4-1 and TRBJ2-1; D unclear. There are 16 residues in the CDR3. Trimming shortened V by 3 bases and J by 2 bases, and 14 bases separated the two germline ends. Looked up from germline, CDR1 is MGHRA and CDR2 is YSYEKL. The CDR3 loop reads CASSQVDMMAYNEQFF. The CDR3 DNA reads TGCGCCAGCAGCCAGGTTGACATGATGGCCTACAATGAGCAGTTCTTC.